This record covers a single T cell receptor (beta chain). Its antigen remains unknown. The germline CDR1 and CDR2 sequences are LGHNA and YNFKEQ. Trimming took 1 base from V and 4 from J; bases not matched to a gene: 11. The CDR3 contains 18 residues. This sample is part of a study of cytomegalovirus exposure and HLA in healthy donors. Study-wide context: Around 86 million unique TCRs, all from HLA-typed donors, were included in an early release of the data. Study results and limitations: One variant, a missense change in DCLRE1C, was linked in a later analysis to TCR beta V- and J-gene trimming. In a later analysis, parvovirus B19, influenza, CMV and Epstein-Barr virus appeared linked to several top co-occurrence clusters. In a later analysis, DRB1 alleles had the most associated TCRs; HLA-C alleles the fewest.

The PCR contained 60 Vbeta and 13 Jbeta primers. The assay was immunoSEQ multiplex PCR, and TCRdb's table has in-frame clones only and misses some. The table lists 150,000 to 200,000 clones, 84% of them singletons, with 4.8% in the top ten. V is TRBV4-2 and J is TRBJ2-2; 8 positions agree with TRBD1. The source is a girl between 10 and 17 years old in good health and CMV-seropositive. The sequencing sample was made of PBMCs. The CDR3 loop is CASSQAPVDRGGTGELFF. The CDR3 nucleotides read TGTGCCAGCAGCCAAGCGCCTGTCGACAGGGGTGGCACCGGGGAGCTGTTTTTT.